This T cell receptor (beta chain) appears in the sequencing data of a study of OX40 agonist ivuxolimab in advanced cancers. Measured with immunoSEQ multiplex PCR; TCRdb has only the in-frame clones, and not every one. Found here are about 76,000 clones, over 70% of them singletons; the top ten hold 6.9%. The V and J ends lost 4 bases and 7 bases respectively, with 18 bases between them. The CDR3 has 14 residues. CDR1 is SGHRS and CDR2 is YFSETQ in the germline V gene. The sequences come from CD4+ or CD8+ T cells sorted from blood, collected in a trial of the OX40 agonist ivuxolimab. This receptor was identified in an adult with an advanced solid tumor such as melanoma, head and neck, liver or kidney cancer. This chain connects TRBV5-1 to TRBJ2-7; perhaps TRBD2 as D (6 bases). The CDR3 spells CASSPGTQWGEQYF. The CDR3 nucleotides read TGCGCCAGCAGCCCGGGGACTCAATGGGGGGAGCAGTACTTC.